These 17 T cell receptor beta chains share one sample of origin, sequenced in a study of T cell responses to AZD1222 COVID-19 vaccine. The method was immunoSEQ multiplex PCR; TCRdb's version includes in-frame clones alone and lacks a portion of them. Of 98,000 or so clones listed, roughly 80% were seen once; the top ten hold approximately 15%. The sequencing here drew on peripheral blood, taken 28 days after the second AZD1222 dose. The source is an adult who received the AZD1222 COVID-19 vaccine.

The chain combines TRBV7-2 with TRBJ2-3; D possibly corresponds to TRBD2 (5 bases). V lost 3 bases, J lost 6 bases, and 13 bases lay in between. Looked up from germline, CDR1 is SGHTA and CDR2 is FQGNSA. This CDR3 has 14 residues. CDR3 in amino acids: CASSFSEGPDTQYF. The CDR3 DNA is TGTGCCAGCAGCTTCTCCGAGGGCCCGGATACGCAGTATTTT.

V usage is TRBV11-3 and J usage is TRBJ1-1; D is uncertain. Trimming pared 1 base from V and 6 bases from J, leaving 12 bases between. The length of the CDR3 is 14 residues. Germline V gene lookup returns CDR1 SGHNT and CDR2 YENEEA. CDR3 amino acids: CASSLGFGTPEAFF. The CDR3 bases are TGTGCCAGCAGCTTAGGATTCGGAACACCTGAAGCTTTCTTT.

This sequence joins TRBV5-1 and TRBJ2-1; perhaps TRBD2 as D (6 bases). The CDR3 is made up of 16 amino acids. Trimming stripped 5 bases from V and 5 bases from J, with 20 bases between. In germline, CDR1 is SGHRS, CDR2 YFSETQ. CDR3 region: CASRHPRDLYDNEQFF. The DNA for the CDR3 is TGCGCCAGCAGGCACCCCCGGGACTTGTACGACAATGAGCAGTTCTTC.

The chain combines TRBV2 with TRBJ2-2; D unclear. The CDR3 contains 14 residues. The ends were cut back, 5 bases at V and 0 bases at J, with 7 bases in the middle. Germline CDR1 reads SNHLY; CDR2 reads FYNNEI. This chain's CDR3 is CASSTWANTGELFF. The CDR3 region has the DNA TGTGCCAGCAGTACCTGGGCGAACACCGGGGAGCTGTTTTTT.

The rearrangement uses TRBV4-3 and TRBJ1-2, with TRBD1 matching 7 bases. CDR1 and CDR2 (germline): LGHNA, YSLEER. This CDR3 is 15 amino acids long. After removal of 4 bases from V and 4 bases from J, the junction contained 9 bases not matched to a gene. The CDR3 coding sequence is TGCGCCAGCAGCCGTGACAGGGACCAACCCTATGGCTACACCTTC. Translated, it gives CASSRDRDQPYGYTF.

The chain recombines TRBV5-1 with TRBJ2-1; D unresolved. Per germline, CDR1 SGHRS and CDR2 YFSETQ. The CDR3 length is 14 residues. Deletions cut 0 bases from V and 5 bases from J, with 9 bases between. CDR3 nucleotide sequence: TGCGCCAGCAGCTTGGGTACCCGTAACAATGAGCAGTTCTTC. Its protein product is CASSLGTRNNEQFF.

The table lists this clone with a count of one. CDR3 nucleotides: TGTGCCAGCAGTTTATCGGGAAATGTCTATGGCTACACCTTC. Amino acids: CASSLSGNVYGYTF. This chain joins TRBV27 and TRBJ1-2; D call uncertain. Germline values: CDR1 MNHEY, CDR2 SMNVEV (reference sequence). The CDR3 covers 14 residues. V lost 0 bases and J lost 4, with 9 bases in between.

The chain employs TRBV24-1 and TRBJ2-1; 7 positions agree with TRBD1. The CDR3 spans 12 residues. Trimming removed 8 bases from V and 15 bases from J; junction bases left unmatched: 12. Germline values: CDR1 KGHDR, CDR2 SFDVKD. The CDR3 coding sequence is TGTGCCACCAATACAACCGGGACAGTACCGTTCTTC. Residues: CATNTTGTVPFF.

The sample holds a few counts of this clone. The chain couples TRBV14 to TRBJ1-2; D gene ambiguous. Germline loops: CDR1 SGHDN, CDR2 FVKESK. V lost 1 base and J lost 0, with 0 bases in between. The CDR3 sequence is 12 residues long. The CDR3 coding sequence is TGTGCCAGCAGCCAAGCTAACTATGGCTACACCTTC. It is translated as CASSQANYGYTF.

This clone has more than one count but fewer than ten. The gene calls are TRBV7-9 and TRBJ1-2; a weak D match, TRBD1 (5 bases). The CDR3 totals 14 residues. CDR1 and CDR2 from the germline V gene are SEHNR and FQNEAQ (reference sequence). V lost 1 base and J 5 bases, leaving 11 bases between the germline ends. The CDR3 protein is CASSLVQGRYGYTF. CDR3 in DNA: TGTGCCAGCAGCTTAGTTCAGGGTCGGTATGGCTACACCTTC.

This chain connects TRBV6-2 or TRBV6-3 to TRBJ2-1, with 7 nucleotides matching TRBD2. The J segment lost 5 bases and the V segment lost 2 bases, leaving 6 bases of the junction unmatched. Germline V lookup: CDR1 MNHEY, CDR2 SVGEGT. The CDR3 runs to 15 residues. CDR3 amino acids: CASSYASGLNNEQFF. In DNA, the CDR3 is TGTGCCAGCAGTTACGCTAGCGGCCTTAACAATGAGCAGTTCTTC.

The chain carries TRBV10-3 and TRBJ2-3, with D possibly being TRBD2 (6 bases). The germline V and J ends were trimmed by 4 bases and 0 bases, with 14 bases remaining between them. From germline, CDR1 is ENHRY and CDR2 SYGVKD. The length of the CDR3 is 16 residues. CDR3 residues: CAISAPVGTSTDTQYF. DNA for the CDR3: TGTGCCATCAGTGCACCAGTTGGGACTAGCACAGATACGCAGTATTTT.

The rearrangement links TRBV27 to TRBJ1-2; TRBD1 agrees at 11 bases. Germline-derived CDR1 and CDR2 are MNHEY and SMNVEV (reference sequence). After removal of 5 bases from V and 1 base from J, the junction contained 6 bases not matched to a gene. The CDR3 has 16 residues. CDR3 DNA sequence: TGTGCCAGCAGTCCGCGGGACAGGGGGGTTAACTATGGCTACACCTTC. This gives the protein CASSPRDRGVNYGYTF.

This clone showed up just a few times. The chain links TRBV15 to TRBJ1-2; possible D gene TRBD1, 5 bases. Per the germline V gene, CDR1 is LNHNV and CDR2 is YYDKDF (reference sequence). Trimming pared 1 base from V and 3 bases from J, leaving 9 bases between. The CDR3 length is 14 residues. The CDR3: CATSRAAGHYGYTF. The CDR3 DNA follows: TGTGCCACCAGCAGAGCCGCAGGGCACTATGGCTACACCTTC.

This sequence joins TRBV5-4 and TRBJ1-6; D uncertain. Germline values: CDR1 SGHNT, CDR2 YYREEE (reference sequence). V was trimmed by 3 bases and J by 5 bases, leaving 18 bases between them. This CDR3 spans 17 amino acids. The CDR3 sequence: CASSSLRGGRDNSPLHF. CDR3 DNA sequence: TGTGCCAGCAGCTCACTTCGTGGTGGCAGAGATAATTCACCCCTCCACTTT.

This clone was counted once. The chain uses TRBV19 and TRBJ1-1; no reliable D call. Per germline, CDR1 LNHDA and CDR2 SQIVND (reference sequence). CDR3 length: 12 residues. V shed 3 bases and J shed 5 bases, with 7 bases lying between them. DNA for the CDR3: TGTGCCAGTAGTATTGGTCAGACTGAAGCTTTCTTT. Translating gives CASSIGQTEAFF. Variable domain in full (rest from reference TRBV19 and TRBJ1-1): DGGITQSPKYLFRKEGQNVTLSCEQNLNHDAMYWYRQDPGQGLRLIYYSQIVNDFQKGDIAEGYSVSREKKESFPLTVTSAQKNPTAFYLCASSIGQTEAFFGQGTRLTVV.

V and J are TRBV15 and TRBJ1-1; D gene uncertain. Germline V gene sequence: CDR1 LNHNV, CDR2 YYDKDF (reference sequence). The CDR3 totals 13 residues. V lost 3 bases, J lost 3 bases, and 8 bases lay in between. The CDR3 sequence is CATSRERYTEAFF. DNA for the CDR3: TGTGCCACCAGCAGGGAGAGGTACACTGAAGCTTTCTTT.